The sequence of this T cell receptor (beta chain) was determined in a study of identical twins. Findings and caveats of the study: Twins showed weaker excess sharing in their beta out-of-frame sequences. Some out-of-frame alpha sequences were shared by twins, and these showed excess low generation probability.

Everyone who gave samples was a healthy Caucasian. TCRdb re-called the 5' RACE reads through MiXCR, storing one row per CDR3 protein. This table holds about 260,000 distinct CDR3 sequences, 5.5% to 8% found once. V lost 0 bases, J lost 7 bases, and 11 bases lay in between. Germline CDR1 and CDR2: LGHDT and YNNKEL (reference sequence). The CDR3 runs to 14 residues. To note about this clonotype: The target antigen is unknown.

This sample also belongs to another study, concerning yellow fever vaccine responses in identical twins.

Sequencing was done on a sample of memory (CD45RO+) T cells sorted from blood. This sequence originates from a woman aged 18-29 years in good health. The chain couples TRBV3-1 to TRBJ2-3; D assignment may be TRBD1 or TRBD2 (6 bases each). In nucleotides, the CDR3 is TGTGCCAGCAGCCAAGATTGGGGGGCATATACGCAGTATTTT. It translates to CASSQDWGAYTQYF.